One and the same sample provided the 5 T cell receptor beta chains below, sequenced in a study of response to subunit inactivated influenza vaccine. TCRdb recomputed calls from the RT-PCR reads with MiXCR, one row per CDR3 protein. The table includes approximately 480,000 distinct CDR3 sequences, approximately 10% detected once. Sequenced material: PBMCs from blood, taken 40 to 50 days after vaccination. These receptor sequences come from a man aged 50 or older who received an inactivated influenza vaccine.

This clonotype was detected a few times. This chain links TRBV28 with TRBJ2-6; the D gene is possibly TRBD2 (6 bases). Trimming pared 7 bases from V and 4 bases from J, leaving 17 bases between. The CDR3 extends over 16 amino acids. Germline CDR1 MDHEN, CDR2 SYDVKM. CDR3 protein: CASIPRRGSGANVLTF. The CDR3 coding sequence is TGTGCCAGCATCCCCCGCCGGGGGTCCGGGGCCAACGTCCTGACTTTC.

This clonotype was seen a few times. V usage is TRBV7-6 and J usage is TRBJ1-6, with 9 bases aligning to TRBD1. Germline CDR1 reads SGHVS; CDR2 reads FNYEAQ. This CDR3 contains 14 residues. The V gene end was trimmed by 5 bases and the J gene end by 10 bases; junction bases not matched to a gene: 6. This chain's CDR3 is CASSEGQGASPLHF. The DNA for the CDR3 is TGTGCCAGCAGCGAGGGACAGGGTGCATCACCCCTCCACTTT.

There are many counts of this clonotype. This chain connects TRBV9 to TRBJ2-3; 7 nucleotides agree with TRBD2. Germline assignment: CDR1 SGDLS and CDR2 YYNGEE. There are 16 residues in the CDR3. After removal of 0 bases from V and 3 bases from J, the junction contained 7 bases not matched to a gene. This CDR3 is CASSVALASGTDTQYF. CDR3 coding DNA: TGTGCCAGCAGCGTAGCTTTGGCTAGCGGAACAGATACGCAGTATTTT.

The chain links TRBV20-1 to TRBJ1-6; D uncertain. The germline CDR1 and CDR2 sequences are DFQATT and SNEGSKA (reference sequence). Trimming left V 0 bases short and J 14 bases short, with 8 bases between. The CDR3 is 11 residues long. This CDR3 reads CSARDFPALHF. Written as DNA, the CDR3 is TGCAGTGCTAGAGATTTCCCCGCCCTCCACTTT.

The V call is TRBV24-1, the J call TRBJ2-3; possibly TRBD1 for D (5 bases). V lost 0 bases and J lost 0, with 12 bases in between. There are 17 residues in the CDR3. Germline V lookup: CDR1 KGHDR, CDR2 SFDVKD. The CDR3 here is CATSDLPRQSSTDTQYF. CDR3 coding DNA: TGTGCCACCAGTGATTTGCCCCGACAGTCAAGCACAGATACGCAGTATTTT.